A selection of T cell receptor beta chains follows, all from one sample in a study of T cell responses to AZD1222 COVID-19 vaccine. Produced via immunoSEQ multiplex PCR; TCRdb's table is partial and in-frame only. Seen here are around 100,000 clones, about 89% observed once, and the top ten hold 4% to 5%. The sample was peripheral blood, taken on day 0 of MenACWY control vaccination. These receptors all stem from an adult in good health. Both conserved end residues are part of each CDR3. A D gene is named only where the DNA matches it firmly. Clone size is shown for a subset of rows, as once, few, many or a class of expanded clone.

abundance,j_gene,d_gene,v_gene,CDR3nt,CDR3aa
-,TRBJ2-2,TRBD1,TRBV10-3,TGTGCCATCAGTGAGTCGAGGGGGCTGTACACCGGGGAGCTGTTTTTT,CAISESRGLYTGELFF
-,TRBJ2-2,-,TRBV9,TGTGCCAGCAGCGGCAAGAACACCGGGGAGCTGTTTTTT,CASSGKNTGELFF
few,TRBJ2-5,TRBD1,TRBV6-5,TGTGCCAGCAGTATGGGACAGGGCCAAGAGACCCAGTACTTC,CASSMGQGQETQYF
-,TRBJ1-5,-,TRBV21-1,TGTGCCAGCAGCAAAGCGCTTTCTCGACAGGGCCCTCGCAATCAGCTCCAGCATTTT,CASSKALSRQGPRNQLQHF
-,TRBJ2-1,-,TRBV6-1,TGTGCCAGCAGTGAAGACTGGGGTTCGGACAATGAGCAGTTCTTC,CASSEDWGSDNEQFF
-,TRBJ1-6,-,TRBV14,TGTGCCAGCAGCCCCCAGGACTCACCCCTCCACTTT,CASSPQDSPLHF
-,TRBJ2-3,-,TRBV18,TGTGCCAGCTCATCGGGCGCTTTACGGTCAGATACGCAGTATTTT,CASSSGALRSDTQYF
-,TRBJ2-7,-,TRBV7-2,TGTGCCAGCACCCGGGACCAAGCAGTCCACGAGCAGTACTTC,CASTRDQAVHEQYF
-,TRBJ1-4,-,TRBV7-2,TGTGCCAGCAGCTTAAGGCTACGTGGGGAAAAACTGTTTTTT,CASSLRLRGEKLFF
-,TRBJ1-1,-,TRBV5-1,TGCGCCAGCAGTCCCATAATCCAGGGCACTGAAGCTTTCTTT,CASSPIIQGTEAFF
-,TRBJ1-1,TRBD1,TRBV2,TGTGCCAGCAGTGCGGAACAGGGGCCCATCTTTAGCACTGAAGCTTTCTTT,CASSAEQGPIFSTEAFF
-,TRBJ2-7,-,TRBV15,TGTGCCACCAGCAGAGATTTTGGGCGGCGCATGCCCTACGAGCAGTACTTC,CATSRDFGRRMPYEQYF
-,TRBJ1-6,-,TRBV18,TGTGCCAGCTCTCCGGGACTACATAATTCACCCCTCCACTTT,CASSPGLHNSPLHF
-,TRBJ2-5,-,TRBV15,TGTGCCACCAGCAGAGATTATGGAGGAAGACCGGAGACCCAGTACTTC,CATSRDYGGRPETQYF
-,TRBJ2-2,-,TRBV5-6,TGTGCCAGCAGCTTGTTGGGGTCGGACACCGGGGAGCTGTTTTTT,CASSLLGSDTGELFF
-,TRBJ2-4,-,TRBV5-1,TGCGCCAGCAGCTCCGGTGGCGGGACGGCAAACATTCAGTACTTC,CASSSGGGTANIQYF
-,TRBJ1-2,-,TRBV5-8,TGTGCCAGCAGCTTGTTGGGGTTCTATGGCTACACCTTC,CASSLLGFYGYTF
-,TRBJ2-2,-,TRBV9,TGTGCCAGCAGCGTAGGGTTAGCCCCCGGGGAGCTGTTTTTT,CASSVGLAPGELFF
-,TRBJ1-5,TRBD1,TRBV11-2,TGTGCCAGCAGCCAACAGGGGCAGCCCCAGCATTTT,CASSQQGQPQHF
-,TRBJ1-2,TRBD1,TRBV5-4,TGTGCCAGCAGCCTAAACAGGGGAATTAACTATGGCTACACCTTC,CASSLNRGINYGYTF
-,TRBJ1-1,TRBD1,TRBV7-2,TGTGCCAGCAGCCCTGGCTTGACAGGGATGGCTTTCTTT,CASSPGLTGMAFF
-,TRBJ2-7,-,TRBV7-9,TGTGCCAGCAGCCCCCAAGGGGTCGGGGGTGGTGAGCAGTACTTC,CASSPQGVGGGEQYF
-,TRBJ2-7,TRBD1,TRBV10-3,TGTGCCATCAGCCGGGACAGGGGGACTTACGAGCAGTACTTC,CAISRDRGTYEQYF
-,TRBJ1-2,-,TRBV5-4,TGTGCCAGCAGCTTGGACAGGGCCTCCCAAAGATATGGCTACACCTTC,CASSLDRASQRYGYTF
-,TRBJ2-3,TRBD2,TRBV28,TGTGCCAGCAGTGTCCAATATTCTAGCGGGGGGACGTCTTCGGATACGCAGTATTTT,CASSVQYSSGGTSSDTQYF
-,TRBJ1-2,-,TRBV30,TGTGCCTGGAGTGCAGGGTATAGAGGCTACACCTTC,CAWSAGYRGYTF
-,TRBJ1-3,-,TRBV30,TGTGCCTGGAAGGAGTGGGGCTCTGGAAACACCATATATTTT,CAWKEWGSGNTIYF
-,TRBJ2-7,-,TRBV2,TGTGCCAGCAGTATGGGATACGAGCAGTACTTC,CASSMGYEQYF
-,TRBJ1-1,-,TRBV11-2,TGTGCCAGCAGCTTAGTGGGCAGCACTGAAGCTTTCTTT,CASSLVGSTEAFF
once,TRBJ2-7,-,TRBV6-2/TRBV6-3,TGTGCCAGCAGTTCAGAGTCCTACGAGCAGTACTTC,CASSSESYEQYF
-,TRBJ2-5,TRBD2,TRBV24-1,TGTGCCACCAGTGATAGCGGGGGGGCGGGAGAGACCCAGTACTTC,CATSDSGGAGETQYF
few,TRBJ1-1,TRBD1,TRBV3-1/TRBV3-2,TGTGCCAGCAGCCAAGAGATAGGGGGCCTCCCTGAAGCTTTCTTT,CASSQEIGGLPEAFF
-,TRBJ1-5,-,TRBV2,TGTGCCAGCAGTGAGTTGGGGTTAATAGCGCATCAGCCCCAGCATTTT,CASSELGLIAHQPQHF
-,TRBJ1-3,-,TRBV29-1,TGCAGTACCGCCGAGGGGGGCGGGAACACCATATATTTT,CSTAEGGGNTIYF
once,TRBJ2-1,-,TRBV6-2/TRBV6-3,TGTGCCAGCAGTTCCCTCCTGGTCAGGGGGGTGGGTGAGCAGTTCTTC,CASSSLLVRGVGEQFF
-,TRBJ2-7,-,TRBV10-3,TGTGCCATCAGTGACATCAAGCGTTCCTACGAGCAGTACTTC,CAISDIKRSYEQYF
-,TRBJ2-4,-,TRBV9,TGTGCCAGCAGCGTTGGGCTAGAGAGGAACATTCAGTACTTC,CASSVGLERNIQYF